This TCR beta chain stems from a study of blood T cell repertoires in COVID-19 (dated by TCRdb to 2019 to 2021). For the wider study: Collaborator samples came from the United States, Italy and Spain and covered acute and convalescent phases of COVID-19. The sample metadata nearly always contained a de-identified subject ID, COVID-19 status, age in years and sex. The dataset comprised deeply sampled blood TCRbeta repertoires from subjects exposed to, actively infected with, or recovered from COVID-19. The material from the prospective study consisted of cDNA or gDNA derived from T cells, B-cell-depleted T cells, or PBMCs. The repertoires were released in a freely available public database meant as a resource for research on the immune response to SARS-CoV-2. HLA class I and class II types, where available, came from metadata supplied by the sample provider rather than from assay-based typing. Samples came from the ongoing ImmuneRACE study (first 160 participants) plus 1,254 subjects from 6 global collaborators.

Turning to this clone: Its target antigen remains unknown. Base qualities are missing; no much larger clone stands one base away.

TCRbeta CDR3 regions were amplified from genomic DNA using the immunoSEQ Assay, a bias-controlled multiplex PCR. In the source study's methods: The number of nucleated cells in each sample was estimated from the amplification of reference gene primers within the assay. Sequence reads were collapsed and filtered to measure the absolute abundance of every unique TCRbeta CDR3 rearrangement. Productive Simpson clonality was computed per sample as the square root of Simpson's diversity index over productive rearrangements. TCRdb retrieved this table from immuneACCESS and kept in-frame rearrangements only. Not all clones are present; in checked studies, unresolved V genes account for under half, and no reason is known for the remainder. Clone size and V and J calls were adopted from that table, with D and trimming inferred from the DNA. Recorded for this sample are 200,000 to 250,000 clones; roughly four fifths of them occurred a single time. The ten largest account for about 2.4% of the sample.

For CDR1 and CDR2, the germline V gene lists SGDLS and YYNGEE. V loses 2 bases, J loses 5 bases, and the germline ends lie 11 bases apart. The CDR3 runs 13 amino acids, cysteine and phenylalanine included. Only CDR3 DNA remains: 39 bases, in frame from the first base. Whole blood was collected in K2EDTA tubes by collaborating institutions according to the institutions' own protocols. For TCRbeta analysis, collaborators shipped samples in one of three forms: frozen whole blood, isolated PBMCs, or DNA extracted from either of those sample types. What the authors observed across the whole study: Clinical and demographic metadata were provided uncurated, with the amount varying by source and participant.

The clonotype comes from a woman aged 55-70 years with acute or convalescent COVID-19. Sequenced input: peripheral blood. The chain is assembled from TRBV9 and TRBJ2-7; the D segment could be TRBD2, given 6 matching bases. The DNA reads TGTGCCAGCAGCGTGTCCGGGGGACACGAGCAGTACTTC. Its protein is CASSVSGGHEQYF.